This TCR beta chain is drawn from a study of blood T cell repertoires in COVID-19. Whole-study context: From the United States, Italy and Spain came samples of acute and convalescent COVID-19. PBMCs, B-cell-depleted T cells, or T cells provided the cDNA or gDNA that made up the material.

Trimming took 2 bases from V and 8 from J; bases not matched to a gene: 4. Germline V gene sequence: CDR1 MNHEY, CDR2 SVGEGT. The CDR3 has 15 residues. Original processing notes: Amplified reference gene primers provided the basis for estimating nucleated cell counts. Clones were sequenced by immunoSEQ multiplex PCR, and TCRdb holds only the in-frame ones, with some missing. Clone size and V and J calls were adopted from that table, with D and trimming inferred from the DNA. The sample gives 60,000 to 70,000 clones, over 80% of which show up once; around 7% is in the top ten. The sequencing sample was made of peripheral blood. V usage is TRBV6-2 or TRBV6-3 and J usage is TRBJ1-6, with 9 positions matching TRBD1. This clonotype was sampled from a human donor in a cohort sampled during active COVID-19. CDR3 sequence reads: CASSYTWDRDSPLHF. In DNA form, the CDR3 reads TGTGCCAGCAGTTACACCTGGGACAGGGATTCACCCCTCCACTTT.